Listed below are T cell receptor beta chains from one sample, sequenced in a study of blood T cell repertoires in COVID-19. The assay was immunoSEQ multiplex PCR, and TCRdb's table has in-frame clones only and misses some. The data show 45,000 to 60,000 clones, with about 86% seen just once and 10% to 15% held by the top ten. The sample comprised peripheral blood. The receptors here all came from a man in his 70s with active COVID-19. Each CDR3 is given with its conserved first and last residue. D genes are given only for firm matches. Only some rows state a clone size, as once, few, many or a class for expanded clones.

>NA|TRBV12-5|NA|TRBJ1-1
CASGLASGGAVTEAFF
TGTGCTAGTGGTTTGGCTAGTGGGGGGGCGGTCACTGAAGCTTTCTTT
>NA|TRBV14|NA|TRBJ1-2
CASSPFRDSGYTF
TGTGCCAGCAGCCCCTTTAGGGACTCCGGCTACACCTTC
>NA|TRBV12-5|NA|TRBJ1-1
CASGMEAGNTEAFF
TGTGCTAGTGGCATGGAGGCAGGGAACACTGAAGCTTTCTTT
>NA|TRBV6-2/TRBV6-3|NA|TRBJ2-3
CASSSGGSTDTQYF
TGTGCCAGCAGCTCGGGGGGCAGCACAGATACGCAGTATTTT
>TRBD1|TRBV5-4|once|TRBJ1-3
CASRPGTGSGNTIYF
TGTGCCAGCAGGCCCGGGACAGGGAGTGGAAACACCATATATTTT
>TRBD2|TRBV5-1|NA|TRBJ2-3
CASSSGAGGRLDTQYF
TGCGCCAGCAGCTCCGGAGCGGGGGGCCGTTTAGATACGCAGTATTTT
>TRBD1|TRBV24-1|NA|TRBJ2-3
CATSETGLRQYF
TGTGCCACCAGTGAGACAGGGCTCCGCCAGTATTTT
>TRBD1|TRBV9|NA|TRBJ1-2
CASSPQGQGPIYGYTF
TGTGCCAGCAGCCCCCAGGGACAGGGGCCCATTTATGGCTACACCTTC
>TRBD1|TRBV6-5|NA|TRBJ2-1
CASSLTGFKGEQFF
TGTGCCAGCAGCCTGACAGGGTTTAAGGGTGAGCAGTTCTTC
>TRBD1|TRBV3-1/TRBV3-2|NA|TRBJ2-3
CASSPTGGIDTQYF
TGTGCCAGCAGCCCGACAGGGGGTATAGATACGCAGTATTTT
>NA|TRBV9|once|TRBJ2-5
CASSDATGQETQYF
TGTGCCAGCAGCGACGCGACAGGCCAAGAGACCCAGTACTTC
>NA|TRBV9|once|TRBJ2-5
CASSVGSGFQETQYF
TGTGCCAGCAGCGTAGGTTCAGGGTTCCAAGAGACCCAGTACTTC
>TRBD1|TRBV5-1|NA|TRBJ1-1
CASVLGGDRGRRDTEAFF
TGCGCCAGCGTTCTGGGAGGGGACAGGGGGCGGAGAGACACTGAAGCTTTCTTT
>NA|TRBV5-6|NA|TRBJ2-3
CASSWAGDIGTDTQYF
TGTGCCAGCAGCTGGGCCGGGGATATAGGCACAGATACGCAGTATTTT
>TRBD1|TRBV12-5|NA|TRBJ1-2
CASGLELGQTINYGYTF
TGTGCTAGTGGTTTGGAGCTGGGACAGACGATAAACTATGGCTACACCTTC
>NA|TRBV3-1/TRBV3-2|NA|TRBJ1-2
CASSQARQSPNYGYTF
TGTGCCAGCAGCCAAGCAAGACAGTCCCCTAACTATGGCTACACCTTC
>NA|TRBV24-1|NA|TRBJ2-7
CATSDSRGSGAEQYF
TGTGCCACCAGTGATTCCAGGGGATCAGGAGCCGAGCAGTACTTC
>TRBD1|TRBV7-9|NA|TRBJ2-2
CASSDRGGFTGELFF
TGTGCCAGCAGCGACAGGGGGGGATTCACCGGGGAGCTGTTTTTT
>NA|TRBV7-9|few|TRBJ2-7
CASSSLYEQYF
TGTGCCAGCAGTTCCCTCTACGAGCAGTACTTC
>TRBD2|TRBV5-1|NA|TRBJ2-5
CASTSGRTSQETQYF
TGCGCCAGCACCTCAGGGAGGACTAGCCAAGAGACCCAGTACTTC
>TRBD2|TRBV11-2|NA|TRBJ2-5
CASSIGLAETQYF
TGTGCCAGCAGCATTGGACTAGCGGAGACCCAGTACTTC
>TRBD1|TRBV6-5|NA|TRBJ2-7
CASSRTGTSYEQYF
TGTGCCAGCAGTAGGACAGGGACCTCCTACGAGCAGTACTTC
>NA|TRBV5-1|NA|TRBJ2-2
CASSLVRGTGELFF
TGCGCCAGCAGCTTGGTTCGGGGCACCGGGGAGCTGTTTTTT
>TRBD1|TRBV15|NA|TRBJ1-2
CATSRTGINYGYTF
TGTGCCACCAGTAGGACAGGCATTAACTATGGCTACACCTTC
>NA|TRBV7-2|NA|TRBJ2-7
CASSLARPGYEQYF
TGTGCCAGCAGCTTAGCGCGGCCCGGGTACGAGCAGTACTTC
>NA|TRBV27|NA|TRBJ1-5
CASSFLTAKEDQPQHF
TGTGCCAGCAGTTTTTTAACGGCGAAAGAGGATCAGCCCCAGCATTTT
>TRBD2|TRBV30|NA|TRBJ2-5
CAWRIAGLETQYF
TGTGCCTGGAGAATAGCGGGGTTAGAGACCCAGTACTTC
>TRBD1|TRBV3-1/TRBV3-2|NA|TRBJ1-3
CASSQGGGLGGNTIYF
TGTGCCAGCAGCCAAGGAGGGGGCTTAGGAGGAAACACCATATATTTT
>TRBD1|TRBV9|NA|TRBJ1-2
CASSARQGTNYGYTF
TGTGCCAGCAGCGCAAGACAGGGGACGAACTATGGCTACACCTTC
>NA|TRBV5-8|once|TRBJ2-3
CASGIPGGDTQYF
TGTGCCAGCGGAATCCCCGGGGGAGATACGCAGTATTTT
>TRBD2|TRBV5-4|NA|TRBJ2-5
CASSLAGTSGGETQYF
TGTGCCAGCAGCTTGGCCGGGACTAGCGGGGGAGAGACCCAGTACTTC
>TRBD2|TRBV9|NA|TRBJ2-5
CASNKAGVETQYF
TGTGCCAGCAATAAAGCGGGGGTAGAGACCCAGTACTTC
>NA|TRBV6-2/TRBV6-3|once|TRBJ2-3
CASSNPRETDTQYF
TGTGCCAGCAGTAACCCCAGGGAAACAGATACGCAGTATTTT
>TRBD2|TRBV13|NA|TRBJ2-7
CASSFVQAGGKEQYF
TGTGCCAGCAGCTTCGTCCAAGCGGGGGGGAAGGAGCAGTACTTC
>TRBD1|TRBV7-9|NA|TRBJ1-5
CASSPGGGSNQPQHF
TGTGCCAGCAGCCCAGGGGGCGGGAGCAATCAGCCCCAGCATTTT
>NA|TRBV2|NA|TRBJ2-2
CASSEGPVGTTGELFF
TGTGCCAGCAGTGAGGGCCCCGTCGGGACAACCGGGGAGCTGTTTTTT
>NA|TRBV28|NA|TRBJ1-2
CASSLMGSGYTF
TGTGCCAGCAGCCTTATGGGCTCTGGCTACACCTTC
>TRBD1|TRBV24-1|NA|TRBJ2-1
CATSDPGTAGNEQFF
TGTGCCACCAGTGATCCCGGGACAGCTGGCAATGAGCAGTTCTTC
>TRBD2|TRBV7-9|NA|TRBJ2-3
CASSLQTSGGTDTQYF
TGTGCCAGCAGCCTGCAGACTAGCGGGGGAACAGATACGCAGTATTTT
>NA|TRBV2|NA|TRBJ2-3
CASRRLVSSTDTQYF
TGTGCCAGCAGGAGACTCGTCTCTAGCACAGATACGCAGTATTTT
>NA|TRBV21-1|NA|TRBJ2-7
CASLRQPRSDEQYF
TGTGCCAGCCTTAGACAGCCGAGGAGCGACGAGCAGTACTTC
>TRBD2|TRBV4-3|once|TRBJ2-1
CASSQDGTSGGYEQFF
TGCGCCAGCAGCCAAGATGGTACTAGCGGGGGGTATGAGCAGTTCTTC
>NA|TRBV3-1/TRBV3-2|NA|TRBJ2-1
CASSQDSGRQQFF
TGTGCCAGCAGCCAAGATTCGGGGAGACAGCAGTTCTTC
>TRBD1|TRBV7-9|NA|TRBJ2-3
CASSTRQGRTDTQYF
TGTGCCAGCAGCACTCGACAGGGGAGGACAGATACGCAGTATTTT
>TRBD1|TRBV5-1|NA|TRBJ1-2
CASSLEGRGITGYTF
TGCGCCAGCAGCTTGGAAGGCAGGGGGATCACAGGCTACACCTTC
>NA|TRBV7-3|few|TRBJ2-3
CASSQRNSPTDTQYF
TGTGCCAGCAGCCAGCGGAACTCTCCCACAGATACGCAGTATTTT
>TRBD1|TRBV19|NA|TRBJ2-5
CASSRGQEPETQYF
TGTGCCAGTAGTCGCGGACAGGAGCCCGAGACCCAGTACTTC